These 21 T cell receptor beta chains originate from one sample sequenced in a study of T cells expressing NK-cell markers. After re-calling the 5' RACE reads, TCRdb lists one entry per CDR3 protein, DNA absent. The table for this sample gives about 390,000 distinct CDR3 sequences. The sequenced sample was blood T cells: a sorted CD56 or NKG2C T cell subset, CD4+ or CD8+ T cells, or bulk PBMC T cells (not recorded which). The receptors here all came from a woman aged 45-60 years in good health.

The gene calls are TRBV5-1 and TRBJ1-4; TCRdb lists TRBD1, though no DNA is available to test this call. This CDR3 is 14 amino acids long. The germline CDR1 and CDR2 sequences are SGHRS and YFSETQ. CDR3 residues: CASSLWTGDEKLFF.

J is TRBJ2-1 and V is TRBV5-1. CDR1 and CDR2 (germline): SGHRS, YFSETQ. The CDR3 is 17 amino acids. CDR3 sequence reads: CASSWRGRLGKDNEQFF.

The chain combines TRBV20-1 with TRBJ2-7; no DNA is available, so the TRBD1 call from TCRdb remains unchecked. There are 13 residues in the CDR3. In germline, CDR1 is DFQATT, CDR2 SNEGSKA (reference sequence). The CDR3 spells CSARSPASYEQYF.

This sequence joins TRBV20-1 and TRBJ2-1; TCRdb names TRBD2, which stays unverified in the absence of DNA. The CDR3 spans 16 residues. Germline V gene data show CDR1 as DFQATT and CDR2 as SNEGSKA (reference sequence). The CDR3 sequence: CSAPLLRSGRYNEQFF.

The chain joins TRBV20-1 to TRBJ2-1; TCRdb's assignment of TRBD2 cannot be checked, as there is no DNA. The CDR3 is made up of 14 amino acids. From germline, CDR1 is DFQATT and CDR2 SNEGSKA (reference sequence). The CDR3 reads CSPEPGLPHGEQFF.

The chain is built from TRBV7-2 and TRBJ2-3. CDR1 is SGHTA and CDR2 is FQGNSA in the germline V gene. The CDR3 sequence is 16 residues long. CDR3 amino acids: CASSLLGRLDTDTQYF.

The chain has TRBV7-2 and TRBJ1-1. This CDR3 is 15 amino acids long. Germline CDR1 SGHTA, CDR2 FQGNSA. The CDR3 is CASSLKDYMNTEAFF.

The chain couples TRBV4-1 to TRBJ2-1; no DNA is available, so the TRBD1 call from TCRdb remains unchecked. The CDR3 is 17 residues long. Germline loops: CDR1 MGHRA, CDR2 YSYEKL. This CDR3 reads CASSQDSGGTVDNEQFF.

The CDR3 is CASSLGTGTRNTGELFF. V usage is TRBV4-1 and J usage is TRBJ2-2; TCRdb's D call, TRBD1, is unchecked because there is no DNA. The germline V gene has CDR1 MGHRA and CDR2 YSYEKL. The CDR3 is made up of 17 amino acids.

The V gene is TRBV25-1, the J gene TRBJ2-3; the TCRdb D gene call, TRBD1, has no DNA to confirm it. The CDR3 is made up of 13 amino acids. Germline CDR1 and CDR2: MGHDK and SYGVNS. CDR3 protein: CASTGRSTDTQYF.

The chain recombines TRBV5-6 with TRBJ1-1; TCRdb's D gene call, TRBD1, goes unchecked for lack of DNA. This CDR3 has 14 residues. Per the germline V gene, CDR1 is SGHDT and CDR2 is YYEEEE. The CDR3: CASTGTGRRTEAFF. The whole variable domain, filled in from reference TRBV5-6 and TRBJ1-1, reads DAGVTQSPTHLIKTRGQQVTLRCSPKSGHDTVSWYQQALGQGPQFIFQYYEEEERQRGNFPDRFSGHQFPNYSSELNVNALLLGDSALYLCASTGTGRRTEAFFGQGTRLTVV.

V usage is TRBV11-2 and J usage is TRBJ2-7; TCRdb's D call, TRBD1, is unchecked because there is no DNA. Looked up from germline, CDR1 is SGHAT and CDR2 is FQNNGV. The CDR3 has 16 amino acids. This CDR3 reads CASSPRGAGGAYEQYF.

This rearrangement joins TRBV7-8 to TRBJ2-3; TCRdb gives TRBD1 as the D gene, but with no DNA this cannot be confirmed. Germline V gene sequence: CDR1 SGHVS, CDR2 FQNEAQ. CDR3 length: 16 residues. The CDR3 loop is CASSHRNRGGTDTQYF.

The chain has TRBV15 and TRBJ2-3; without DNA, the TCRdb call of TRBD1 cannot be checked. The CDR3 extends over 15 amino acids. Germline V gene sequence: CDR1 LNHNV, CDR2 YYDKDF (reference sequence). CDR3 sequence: CATSDEDRETDTQYF.

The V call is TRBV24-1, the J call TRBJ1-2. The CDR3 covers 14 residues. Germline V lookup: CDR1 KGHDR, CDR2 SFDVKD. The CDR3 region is CATSDFRTPYGYTF.

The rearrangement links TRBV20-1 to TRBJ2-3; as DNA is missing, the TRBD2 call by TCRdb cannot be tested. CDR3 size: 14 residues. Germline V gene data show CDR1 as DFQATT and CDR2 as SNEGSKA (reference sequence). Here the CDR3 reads CSARRLYRGDTQYF.

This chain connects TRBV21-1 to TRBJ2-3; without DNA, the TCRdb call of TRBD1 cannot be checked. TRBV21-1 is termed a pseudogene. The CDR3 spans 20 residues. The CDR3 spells CASSKLTPDREGNSEDTQYF.

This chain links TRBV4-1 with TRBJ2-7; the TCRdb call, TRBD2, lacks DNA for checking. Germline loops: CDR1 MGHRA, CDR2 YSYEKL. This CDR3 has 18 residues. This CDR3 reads CASRALGLAGSFTDEQYF.

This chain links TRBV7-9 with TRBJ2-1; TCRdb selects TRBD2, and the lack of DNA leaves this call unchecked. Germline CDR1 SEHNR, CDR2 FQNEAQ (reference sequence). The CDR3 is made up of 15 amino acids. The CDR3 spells CASSLKREYRNEQFF.

CDR3 loop: CASSERQSAGEAFF. The rearrangement links TRBV6-4 to TRBJ1-1. The CDR3 is 14 amino acids. CDR1 is MRHNA and CDR2 is SNTAGT in the germline V gene.

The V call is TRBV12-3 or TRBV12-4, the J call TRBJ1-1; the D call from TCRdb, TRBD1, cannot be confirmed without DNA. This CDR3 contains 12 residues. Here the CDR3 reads CASSRGLGEAFF.